Listed here are 23 T cell receptor beta chains from one sample, sequenced in a study of cytomegalovirus exposure and HLA in healthy donors (dated by TCRdb to the late 2010s). Library method: the immunoSEQ multiplex PCR assay. The multiplex PCR relied on a mix of 60 forward primers for TCR Vbeta segments and 13 reverse primers for TCR Jbeta segments. Held by TCRdb, this immuneACCESS table contains in-frame sequences only and omits some clones. Under half of the omission traces to an unresolved V gene where checked; the cause of the rest is unknown. The sample data list about 190,000 clones, and over 70% of these were observed just once. The ten largest clones capture around 4% of the sample. The sequenced material came from PBMCs. The receptors stem from a middle-aged man in good health and CMV-seronegative.

This sequence joins TRBV7-9 and TRBJ1-1; no definite D call. The V and J ends lost 0 bases and 4 bases respectively, with 12 bases between them. The germline gives CDR1 SEHNR, CDR2 FQNEAQ (reference sequence). The CDR3 has 15 residues. CDR3 residues: CASSLATGFGTEAFF. The CDR3 DNA reads TGTGCCAGCAGCTTAGCGACCGGGTTCGGCACTGAAGCTTTCTTT.

This clone came up a few times. V is TRBV4-3 and J is TRBJ1-4, with 9 nucleotides matching TRBD1. CDR1 is LGHNA, CDR2 YSLEER, per germline. This CDR3 region has 18 residues. J gave up 8 bases and V 3 bases, and 16 bases lay outside the gene matches. CDR3 loop: CASSHQAGQGLLWEKLFF. Here the CDR3 DNA reads TGCGCCAGCAGCCACCAGGCAGGACAGGGGTTATTATGGGAAAAACTGTTTTTT.

The chain links TRBV6-1 to TRBJ1-3, with D possibly TRBD1 on 6 matching bases. The germline gives CDR1 MNHNS, CDR2 SASEGT. V was cut by 2 bases and J by 3 bases, with 17 bases left in between. This CDR3 region has 17 residues. Here the CDR3 DNA reads TGTGCCAGCAGTGAATTTCCCGGTGGGACAAATGGAAACACCATATATTTT. Its protein is CASSEFPGGTNGNTIYF.

The CDR3 DNA reads TGTGCCAGCAGCCCTAACGGACTGGGCGGGGCTGAGCAGTTCTTC. It translates to CASSPNGLGGAEQFF. This chain links TRBV13 with TRBJ2-1; D is perhaps TRBD2 (6 bases). V lost 5 bases to trimming and J lost 9 bases, with 20 bases between them. The CDR3 is made up of 15 amino acids. The germline gives CDR1 PRHDT, CDR2 FYEKMQ (reference sequence).

J is TRBJ1-6 and V is TRBV27; D possibly corresponds to TRBD1 (5 bases). V was pared by 3 bases and J by 1 base, with 10 bases between. The germline V gene has CDR1 MNHEY and CDR2 SMNVEV (reference sequence). This CDR3 comprises 16 residues. The CDR3 DNA follows: TGTGCCAGCAGTTTGTTTCAGGGTTCCTATAATTCACCCCTCCACTTT. As protein: CASSLFQGSYNSPLHF.

J is TRBJ1-6 and V is TRBV10-2, with D unclear. The CDR3 is 13 amino acids. Trimming shortened V by 4 bases and J by 6 bases, and 7 bases separated the two germline ends. CDR1 is WSHSY, CDR2 SAAADI, per germline. The CDR3 loop is CASSGPLNSPLHF. DNA of the CDR3: TGCGCCAGCAGTGGGCCCCTTAATTCACCCCTCCACTTT.

This chain connects TRBV9 to TRBJ1-6, with 7 bases matching TRBD1. The CDR3 contains 15 residues. V lost 2 bases and J lost 9; bases outside the gene matches: 8. CDR1 and CDR2 from the germline V gene are SGDLS and YYNGEE. The CDR3 sequence is CASSVGETGPSPLHF. The CDR3, as DNA: TGTGCCAGCAGCGTGGGGGAGACAGGGCCTTCACCCCTCCACTTT.

The chain is built from TRBV6-6 and TRBJ2-3; D might be TRBD2 (7 bases). CDR3 size: 14 residues. V lost 5 bases and J 5 bases, leaving 14 bases between the germline ends. CDR1 is MNHNY and CDR2 is SVGAGI in the germline V gene (reference sequence). In DNA, the CDR3 is TGTGCCAGCAGTACACAGGGAGGGAGAGATACGCAGTATTTT. Protein sequence: CASSTQGGRDTQYF.

The chain carries TRBV27 and TRBJ2-1; TRBD2 aligns across 10 bases. This CDR3 comprises 15 residues. The junction had 1 base not matched to a gene; V was cut back by 5 bases and J by 0 bases. Germline-derived CDR1 and CDR2 are MNHEY and SMNVEV (reference sequence). In DNA form, the CDR3 reads TGTGCCAGCAGTCTAGCGGGGGCCTCCTACAATGAGCAGTTCTTC. This translates into CASSLAGASYNEQFF.

The chain carries TRBV2 and TRBJ2-7, with 9 bases matching TRBD1. Germline-derived CDR1 and CDR2 are SNHLY and FYNNEI. V lost 4 bases to trimming and J lost 4 bases; unmatched junction nucleotides: 8. The CDR3 consists of 15 residues. The CDR3 DNA reads TGTGCCAGCAGTGTGGGGACAGGGAGGAAATACGAGCAGTACTTC. Translation: CASSVGTGRKYEQYF.

The rearrangement links TRBV5-6 to TRBJ1-2, with TRBD1 matching 11 bases. The ends lost 3 bases at V and 5 bases at J; junction bases unmatched: 6. CDR3 size: 15 residues. The germline V gene encodes CDR1 SGHDT and CDR2 YYEEEE. The CDR3 is CASSSGQGVLYGYTF. Here the CDR3 DNA reads TGTGCCAGCAGCTCGGGACAGGGGGTTCTGTATGGCTACACCTTC.

In its sample, this clone was seen a few times. Germline and junction disagree at one end, which may indicate a read error. This sequence joins TRBV7-9 and TRBJ2-3; 10 bases are a match to TRBD1. The CDR3 length is 15 residues. Germline-derived CDR1 and CDR2 are SEHNR and FQNEAQ (reference sequence). The CDR3 loop is CSSSHPGTGADTQYF. DNA of the CDR3: TGTTCCAGCAGCCATCCCGGGACAGGGGCAGATACGCAGTATTTT.

The chain employs TRBV4-3 and TRBJ1-1, with D possibly being TRBD1 (5 bases). The CDR3 totals 14 residues. V dropped 4 bases and J dropped 1 base, with 10 bases sitting between them. Per germline, CDR1 LGHNA and CDR2 YSLEER. The CDR3 loop reads CASSPGGGNTEAFF. Here the CDR3 DNA reads TGCGCCAGCAGCCCCGGGGGAGGGAACACTGAAGCTTTCTTT.

Comments on this clone: Germline is not matched at one junction end, which may reflect a read error. The chain carries TRBV7-9 and TRBJ2-6, with 7 positions matching TRBD1. The length of the CDR3 is 17 residues. Germline CDR1 SEHNR, CDR2 FQNEAQ (reference sequence). CDR3 nucleotide sequence: TGTTCCAGCAGCTTAGTCGAGGGGGCGAAAGGGGCCAACGTCCTGACTTTC. Translated, it gives CSSSLVEGAKGANVLTF.

This clone has a single count. The chain joins TRBV2 to TRBJ1-3; 8 bases map to TRBD1. J was trimmed by 4 bases and V by 6 bases; bases with no gene match: 11. Germline CDR1 and CDR2: SNHLY and FYNNEI. There are 16 residues in the CDR3. CDR3 region: CASSGSPGGRGNTIYF. The CDR3 region has the DNA TGTGCCAGCAGCGGATCTCCAGGGGGCCGGGGAAACACCATATATTTT.

This clone occurred once. V usage is TRBV9 and J usage is TRBJ1-2; TRBD1 matches 7 bases. The CDR3 spans 15 residues. V dropped 3 bases and J dropped 7; count of bases not matched to a gene: 12. CDR1 and CDR2 from the germline V gene are SGDLS and YYNGEE. The CDR3 here is CASSGDSRLPSGYTF. The CDR3 bases are TGTGCCAGCAGCGGGGACAGCCGCCTTCCGAGTGGCTACACCTTC.

The rearrangement links TRBV11-2 to TRBJ1-6; 9 nucleotides line up with TRBD1. Germline V gene sequence: CDR1 SGHAT, CDR2 FQNNGV. The V gene end was trimmed by 2 bases and the J gene end by 14 bases; junction bases not matched to a gene: 13. The CDR3 spans 16 residues. CDR3 protein: CASSLWGPGQGFTLHF. For the CDR3, the DNA is TGTGCCAGCAGCTTATGGGGCCCGGGACAGGGTTTCACCCTCCACTTT.

V and J are TRBV6-1 and TRBJ2-7; possible D gene TRBD2, 6 bases. This CDR3 is 14 amino acids long. Trimming pared 4 bases from V and 3 bases from J, leaving 13 bases between. Germline CDR1 is MNHNS and CDR2 is SASEGT. CDR3 coding DNA: TGTGCCAGCAGTGTTTTAGCGGACCTCTACGAGCAGTACTTC. It translates to CASSVLADLYEQYF.

The chain links TRBV19 to TRBJ1-2, with 9 bases matching TRBD1. The J segment lost 6 bases and the V segment lost 5 bases, leaving 4 bases of the junction unmatched. This CDR3 comprises 13 residues. Germline values: CDR1 LNHDA, CDR2 SQIVND (reference sequence). The CDR3 protein is CASSPGTGHGYTF. DNA of the CDR3: TGTGCCAGTAGTCCTGGGACAGGGCATGGCTACACCTTC. Variable domain in full (rest from reference TRBV19 and TRBJ1-2): DGGITQSPKYLFRKEGQNVTLSCEQNLNHDAMYWYRQDPGQGLRLIYYSQIVNDFQKGDIAEGYSVSREKKESFPLTVTSAQKNPTAFYLCASSPGTGHGYTFGSGTRLTVV.

The rearrangement links TRBV30 to TRBJ1-2, with TRBD1 matching 7 bases. V dropped 2 bases and J dropped 0; count of bases not matched to a gene: 3. Germline loops: CDR1 GTSNPN, CDR2 SVGIG (reference sequence). The length of the CDR3 is 14 residues. Here the CDR3 reads CAWSRDRANYGYTF. The CDR3 bases are TGTGCCTGGAGTAGGGACAGAGCTAACTATGGCTACACCTTC. The full variable domain, completed using reference TRBV30 and TRBJ1-2, is SQTIHQWPATLVQPVGSPLSLECTVEGTSNPNLYWYRQAAGRGLQLLFYSVGIGQISSEVPQNLSASRPQDRQFILSSKKLLLSDSGFYLCAWSRDRANYGYTFGSGTRLTVV.

V is TRBV29-1 and J is TRBJ2-5, with D maybe TRBD1 (6 bases). With the DNA end fitting TRBJ2-7 better, the J assignment may be wrong. The CDR3 has 12 residues. The germline gives CDR1 SQVTM, CDR2 ANQGSEA. The CDR3: CSVLQGWGEQYF. DNA for the CDR3: TGCAGCGTCCTACAGGGATGGGGCGAGCAGTACTTC.

For the CDR3, the DNA is TGTGCCAGCAGTAACGGTGACGGAGATCAGCCCCAGCATTTT. Its protein is CASSNGDGDQPQHF. The chain couples TRBV6-5 to TRBJ1-5; no clear D gene. V lost 5 bases to trimming and J lost 5 bases, with 13 bases between them. Germline lookup yields CDR1 MNHEY and CDR2 SVGAGI. The CDR3 consists of 14 residues.

J is TRBJ1-2 and V is TRBV7-2; 8 bases align to TRBD1. The CDR3 has 16 residues. Germline V gives CDR1 SGHTA, CDR2 FQGNSA. Trimming removed 2 bases from V and 3 bases from J; junction bases left unmatched: 8. The CDR3 loop reads CASSLTPGGDHYGYTF. The CDR3 region has the DNA TGTGCCAGCAGCTTAACCCCAGGGGGCGATCACTATGGCTACACCTTC. Filled out from reference TRBV7-2 and TRBJ1-2, the complete variable domain reads GAGVSQSPSNKVTEKGKDVELRCDPISGHTALYWYRQSLGQGLEFLIYFQGNSAPDKSGLPSDRFSAERTGGSVSTLTIQRTQQEDSAVYLCASSLTPGGDHYGYTFGSGTRLTVV.